Presented here are 32 T cell receptor beta chains from one specimen sequenced in a study of shared clonotypes between healthy human individuals. TCRdb's copy holds only in-frame clones and misses some; the assay was immunoSEQ multiplex PCR. The sample carries 2,500,000 or so clones, 85% to 95% recorded once. The sequencing input was naive CD4+ T cells sorted from blood. Specified subset: CD45RA+ positively selected. These receptors all come from a man aged 18 to 29 in good health.

The chain employs TRBV29-1 and TRBJ2-3; no clear D gene. Germline-derived CDR1 and CDR2 are SQVTM and ANQGSEA. The CDR3 length is 14 residues. Trimming cost V 3 bases and J 1 base, with 11 bases left between them. This chain's CDR3 is CSVDRQWGTDTQYF. In nucleotides, the CDR3 is TGCAGCGTTGACCGCCAGTGGGGCACAGATACGCAGTATTTT.

The chain couples TRBV11-3 to TRBJ2-1; either TRBD1 or TRBD2 may supply D (5 bases each). Germline V gene sequence: CDR1 SGHNT, CDR2 YENEEA. The CDR3 totals 16 residues. V lost 1 base, J lost 5 bases, and 15 bases lay in between. CDR3 coding DNA: TGTGCCAGCAGCTTAGCTGAGGGGCGGAGGAACAATGAGCAGTTCTTC. It translates to CASSLAEGRRNNEQFF. Variable domain in full (rest from reference TRBV11-3 and TRBJ2-1): EAGVVQSPRYKIIEKKQPVAFWCNPISGHNTLYWYLQNLGQGPELLIRYENEEAVDDSQLPKDRFSAERLKGVDSTLKIQPAELGDSAVYLCASSLAEGRRNNEQFFGPGTRLTVL.

The CDR3 DNA reads as TGCGCCAGCAGCTCAAGCAGTGTCGGGGAAAAACTGTTTTTT. It specifies CASSSSSVGEKLFF. The chain uses TRBV5-1 and TRBJ1-4; D not certain. The CDR3 length is 14 residues. Germline lookup yields CDR1 SGHRS and CDR2 YFSETQ. Between the trimmed V and J ends, which lost 3 bases and 8 bases, there was a span of 14 bases. The full variable domain, in which reference TRBV5-1 and TRBJ1-4 provide the parts outside the CDR3, is KAGVTQTPRYLIKTRGQQVTLSCSPISGHRSVSWYQQTPGQGLQFLFEYFSETQRNKGNFPGRFSGRQFSNSRSEMNVSTLELGDSALYLCASSSSSVGEKLFFGSGTQLSVL.

This chain joins TRBV6-5 and TRBJ2-1; 8 bases are shared with TRBD2. V lost 6 bases and J lost 6; bases outside the gene matches: 4. Germline CDR1 MNHEY, CDR2 SVGAGI. This CDR3 is 13 amino acids long. This chain's CDR3 is CASSLLAANEQFF. As DNA, the CDR3 is TGTGCCAGCAGCCTACTAGCGGCCAATGAGCAGTTCTTC.

The rearrangement uses TRBV5-4 and TRBJ2-7, with D perhaps assigned TRBD1 or TRBD2 (5 bases each). The CDR3 totals 12 residues. Trimming left V 3 bases short and J 6 bases short, with 10 bases between. CDR1 is SGHNT, CDR2 YYREEE, per germline (reference sequence). The CDR3 DNA reads TGTGCCAGCAGCTCCGGGACCCTCGAGCAGTACTTC. Protein product: CASSSGTLEQYF.

The chain couples TRBV18 to TRBJ1-5, with D possibly being TRBD1 (5 bases). Germline lookup yields CDR1 KGHSH and CDR2 LQKENI. V dropped 0 bases and J dropped 12 bases, with 12 bases sitting between them. The CDR3 extends over 13 amino acids. The CDR3 loop reads CASSPPGQGYQHF. The CDR3 nucleotides read TGTGCCAGCTCACCACCAGGTCAGGGTTACCAGCATTTT. Variable domain in full (rest from reference TRBV18 and TRBJ1-5): NAGVMQNPRHLVRRRGQEARLRCSPMKGHSHVYWYRQLPEEGLKFMVYLQKENIIDESGMPKERFSAEFPKEGPSILRIQQVVRGDSAAYFCASSPPGQGYQHFGDGTRLSIL.

On this clone itself: The sample has other DNA sequences that encode this CDR3 too. V gene TRBV6-5 combines with J gene TRBJ1-1; a weak D match, TRBD1 (6 bases). Germline V gene sequence: CDR1 MNHEY, CDR2 SVGAGI. The CDR3 length is 14 residues. The V end was cut by 6 bases, the J end by 0 bases, with 11 bases between. The CDR3 loop is CASRETGLNTEAFF. CDR3 DNA sequence: TGTGCCAGCAGAGAGACAGGCTTGAACACTGAAGCTTTCTTT.

V and J are TRBV5-1 and TRBJ2-2, with D perhaps given as TRBD1 or TRBD2 (5 bases each). Between the trimmed V and J ends, which lost 5 bases and 7 bases, there was a span of 18 bases. The CDR3 is made up of 15 amino acids. Looked up from germline, CDR1 is SGHRS and CDR2 is YFSETQ. The CDR3 DNA follows: TGCGCCAGCAGTCCCTCGGCCGGGGCGGGCGGGGAGCTGTTTTTT. The encoded protein is CASSPSAGAGGELFF.

The V and J genes are TRBV5-5 and TRBJ2-7; D possibly uses TRBD1 or TRBD2 (5 bases each). Trimming took off 1 base at V and 3 bases at J, with 14 bases between the two ends. CDR1 is SGHKS, CDR2 YYEKEE, per germline (reference sequence). The CDR3 is made up of 15 amino acids. DNA for the CDR3: TGTGCCAGCAGCTTGAGGTCACGGGACGGCTACGAGCAGTACTTC. This translates into CASSLRSRDGYEQYF.

The genes are TRBV13 and TRBJ1-2; TRBD1 aligns across 8 bases. The CDR3 sequence is 17 residues long. Germline assignment: CDR1 PRHDT and CDR2 FYEKMQ (reference sequence). The J segment lost 6 bases and the V segment lost 4 bases, leaving 16 bases of the junction unmatched. CDR3 in amino acids: CASSSQQGGFARDGYTF. Written as DNA, the CDR3 is TGTGCCAGCAGCTCCCAACAGGGGGGTTTCGCAAGGGATGGCTACACCTTC.

This chain's CDR3 is CASRGRGATEAFF. For the CDR3, the DNA is TGCGCCAGCAGGGGCAGGGGGGCCACTGAAGCTTTCTTT. The chain employs TRBV10-2 and TRBJ1-1; 7 bases line up with TRBD1. The CDR3 loop spans 13 amino acids. Germline CDR1 reads WSHSY; CDR2 reads SAAADI. With 6 bases clipped from V and 4 bases from J, the junction kept 5 bases outside the gene matches.

This sequence joins TRBV4-2 and TRBJ1-3, with D tentatively TRBD1 (5 bases). Germline CDR1 is LGHNA and CDR2 is YNFKEQ. V lost 0 bases and J 4 bases, leaving 16 bases between the germline ends. This CDR3 spans 17 amino acids. The CDR3 nucleotides read TGTGCCAGCAGCCAAGATAATGGGGCGGCGGGAGGAAACACCATATATTTT. Translating it yields CASSQDNGAAGGNTIYF.

About this clone: The sample contains more than one DNA sequence encoding this CDR3. V usage is TRBV5-1 and J usage is TRBJ1-6; the match to TRBD1 covers 9 bases. CDR1 and CDR2 (germline): SGHRS, YFSETQ. The V segment lost 4 bases and the J segment 8 bases; nucleotides outside the gene matches: 4. CDR3 length equals 14 residues. The DNA of the CDR3 is TGCGCCAGCAGCCTGGACAGGGGTCATTCACCCCTCCACTTT. Translated: CASSLDRGHSPLHF.

The rearrangement uses TRBV5-5 and TRBJ2-7, with D perhaps being TRBD1 or TRBD2 (5 bases each). V was pared by 0 bases and J by 10 bases, with 8 bases between. Germline V gives CDR1 SGHKS, CDR2 YYEKEE (reference sequence). The CDR3 is made up of 11 amino acids. The CDR3 DNA reads TGTGCCAGCAGCTTGGATGGGGACCAGTACTTC. This codes for CASSLDGDQYF.

The V call is TRBV9, the J call TRBJ2-3; 9 positions agree with TRBD1. The CDR3 loop spans 15 amino acids. Germline CDR1 reads SGDLS; CDR2 reads YYNGEE. Losses at the gene ends were 1 base for V and 5 bases for J; bases not matched to a gene: 5. CDR3 in DNA: TGTGCCAGCAGCGTACAGGGACAGGGTATAGATACGCAGTATTTT. Translated: CASSVQGQGIDTQYF.

The chain carries TRBV11-2 and TRBJ1-1; TRBD1 matches 7 bases. The germline gives CDR1 SGHAT, CDR2 FQNNGV. There are 15 residues in the CDR3. The V segment lost 6 bases and the J segment 5 bases; nucleotides outside the gene matches: 12. Here the CDR3 DNA reads TGTGCCAGCAGTTTCCAAGGGACAGCAGCGACTGAAGCTTTCTTT. Translating it yields CASSFQGTAATEAFF.

The chain has TRBV6-1 and TRBJ2-7; D might be TRBD1 (5 bases). V dropped 5 bases and J dropped 1 base, with 15 bases sitting between them. The CDR3 totals 15 residues. CDR1 is MNHNS, CDR2 SASEGT, per germline. CDR3 sequence (DNA): TGTGCCAGCAGTTCGCAATGGGGCACATCCTACGAGCAGTACTTC. This codes for CASSSQWGTSYEQYF.

The genes are TRBV20-1 and TRBJ2-3; D not resolved. Between the trimmed V and J ends, which lost 0 bases and 7 bases, there was a span of 5 bases. Germline assignment: CDR1 DFQATT and CDR2 SNEGSKA (reference sequence). The CDR3 is 11 residues long. DNA of the CDR3: TGCAGTGCTAGAGACACGCATACGCAGTATTTT. Protein sequence: CSARDTHTQYF.

V and J are TRBV7-9 and TRBJ2-1; no firm D call. V gave up 5 bases and J gave up 4 bases, with 3 bases separating them. Germline CDR1 reads SEHNR; CDR2 reads FQNEAQ (reference sequence). The CDR3 spans 11 residues. CDR3 protein: CASSDYNEQFF. The CDR3 DNA reads TGTGCCAGCAGCGATTACAATGAGCAGTTCTTC.

The rearrangement joins TRBV5-1 to TRBJ2-3; weak D call: TRBD1 (6 bases). CDR3 length: 13 amino acids. V dropped 7 bases and J dropped 1 base, with 10 bases sitting between them. Germline CDR1 is SGHRS and CDR2 is YFSETQ. The CDR3 loop is CASWTAGTDTQYF. CDR3 sequence (DNA): TGCGCCAGCTGGACAGCGGGCACAGATACGCAGTATTTT.

The rearrangement uses TRBV2 and TRBJ2-3, with TRBD2 matching 10 bases. V lost 9 bases to trimming and J lost 2 bases; unmatched junction nucleotides: 8. The CDR3 is 15 amino acids. Per germline, CDR1 SNHLY and CDR2 FYNNEI. The CDR3 DNA is TGTGCCAGAACCCGGACTAGCGGATCCACAGATACGCAGTATTTT. Translation: CARTRTSGSTDTQYF.

Written as DNA, the CDR3 is TGTGCCAGCAGACATGTTAATTGGGTGGCGGGAGAGGGAAACAATGAGCAGTTCTTC. Translation: CASRHVNWVAGEGNNEQFF. This chain links TRBV7-9 with TRBJ2-1; TRBD2 matches 7 bases. Germline lookup yields CDR1 SEHNR and CDR2 FQNEAQ (reference sequence). V gave up 6 bases and J gave up 5 bases; unmatched junction bases: 22. There are 19 residues in the CDR3. The complete variable domain, with remaining parts taken from reference TRBV7-9 and TRBJ2-1, reads DTGVSQNPRHKITKRGQNVTFRCDPISEHNRLYWYRQTLGQGPEFLTYFQNEAQLEKSRLLSDRFSAERPKGSFSTLEIQRTEQGDSAMYLCASRHVNWVAGEGNNEQFFGPGTRLTVL.

The chain combines TRBV7-8 with TRBJ2-5; 7 bases line up with TRBD2. Per the germline V gene, CDR1 is SGHVS and CDR2 is FQNEAQ. Trimming at V came to 3 bases and at J to 1 base, leaving 2 bases not matched to a gene. The CDR3 has 14 amino acids. The CDR3 DNA is TGTGCCAGCAGCTTGGGGGGGAGCCAAGAGACCCAGTACTTC. It translates to CASSLGGSQETQYF.

As regards this clone: Other nucleotide sequences from this sample produce the same CDR3. The V call is TRBV7-2, the J call TRBJ1-1; D remains ambiguous. The germline V gene encodes CDR1 SGHTA and CDR2 FQGNSA. The CDR3 contains 14 residues. V lost 0 bases and J lost 0, with 5 bases in between. This CDR3 is CASSLAPLNTEAFF. The CDR3, as DNA: TGTGCCAGCAGCTTAGCCCCGCTGAACACTGAAGCTTTCTTT.

This chain joins TRBV2 and TRBJ2-5, with 9 bases matching TRBD2. Germline assignment: CDR1 SNHLY and CDR2 FYNNEI. CDR3 length equals 20 residues. With 2 bases clipped from V and 5 bases from J, the junction kept 21 bases outside the gene matches. The CDR3 reads CASSERGLAGLVLGRETQYF. The CDR3, as DNA: TGTGCCAGCAGTGAACGGGGGCTAGCGGGGCTTGTATTGGGACGGGAGACCCAGTACTTC.

The chain employs TRBV7-8 and TRBJ1-2; no clear D. There are 15 residues in the CDR3. Trimming took 1 base from V and 8 from J, leaving 17 bases between them. CDR1 is SGHVS and CDR2 is FQNEAQ in the germline V gene. In nucleotides, the CDR3 is TGTGCCAGCAGCTTAGGCATTAGGGAGTCCGGCGGCTACACCTTC. Amino acid sequence: CASSLGIRESGGYTF.

The V gene is TRBV6-4, the J gene TRBJ2-2; 15 nucleotides match TRBD2. Trimming removed 4 bases from V and 4 bases from J; junction bases left unmatched: 7. The CDR3 is made up of 18 amino acids. Germline V CDR1 and CDR2: MRHNA, SNTAGT. CDR3 bases: TGTGCCAGCAGTGCCGGACTAGCGGGAGGGCCGAGCACCGGGGAGCTGTTTTTT. Translating gives CASSAGLAGGPSTGELFF.

Details on this clone: Different DNA sequences within this sample yield the same CDR3. The chain is built from TRBV19 and TRBJ2-7, with TRBD1 matching over 9 bases. There are 15 residues in the CDR3. Germline V gene sequence: CDR1 LNHDA, CDR2 SQIVND (reference sequence). J was trimmed by 1 base and V by 5 bases; bases with no gene match: 6. The CDR3 is CASSSPGQGSYEQYF. For the CDR3, the DNA is TGTGCCAGTAGTTCGCCGGGACAGGGTTCCTACGAGCAGTACTTC.

The gene calls are TRBV12-5 and TRBJ2-7; 9 bases align to TRBD2. V was pared by 2 bases and J by 2 bases, with 4 bases of the junction left unmatched. The CDR3 is 15 amino acids. CDR1 LGHNT and CDR2 FRNRAP come from the germline V gene. In DNA, the CDR3 is TGTGCTAGTGGTTTGTTTCTAGCGGGACCCTACGAGCAGTACTTC. This gives the protein CASGLFLAGPYEQYF. Complete variable domain (other parts from reference TRBV12-5 and TRBJ2-7): DARVTQTPRHKVTEMGQEVTMRCQPILGHNTVFWYRQTMMQGLELLAYFRNRAPLDDSGMPKDRFSAEMPDATLATLKIQPSEPRDSAVYFCASGLFLAGPYEQYFGPGTRLTVT.

The genes are TRBV19 and TRBJ2-5; 9 bases line up with TRBD1. V was clipped by 4 bases and J by 5 bases; unmatched bases: 8. Germline V gene lookup returns CDR1 LNHDA and CDR2 SQIVND (reference sequence). The CDR3 sequence is 15 residues long. CDR3 loop: CASSTTGTGQETQYF. DNA of the CDR3: TGTGCCAGTAGTACCACCGGGACAGGGCAGGAGACCCAGTACTTC.

The chain employs TRBV2 and TRBJ2-5; 8 nucleotides align to TRBD2. The junction had 6 bases not matched to a gene; V was cut back by 5 bases and J by 4 bases. There are 14 residues in the CDR3. From germline, CDR1 is SNHLY and CDR2 FYNNEI. The CDR3 is CASSSGTRVETQYF. DNA of the CDR3: TGTGCCAGCAGTTCCGGGACTAGAGTAGAGACCCAGTACTTC.

With respect to this clone: The sample contains more than one DNA sequence encoding this CDR3. The rearrangement joins TRBV5-1 to TRBJ2-5, with TRBD1 matching over 10 bases. J gave up 4 bases and V 2 bases, and 8 bases lay outside the gene matches. The CDR3 is 16 amino acids. Germline lookup yields CDR1 SGHRS and CDR2 YFSETQ. The CDR3 DNA is TGCGCCAGCAGCTTAGAGGGGACAGGGGTGTTAGAGACCCAGTACTTC. This translates into CASSLEGTGVLETQYF.